One sample yielded the 26 T cell receptor beta chains listed below, sequenced in a study of radiotherapy plus CTLA-4 blockade in lung cancer. Some clones are missing from TCRdb's copy, which holds only in-frame ones; the method was immunoSEQ multiplex PCR. The repertoire consists of approximately 100,000 clones, with 85% occurring once and the leading ten covering under 2.5%. The material was peripheral blood, obtained from a patient treated with radiotherapy plus ipilimumab. The receptors derive from a human donor with non-small cell lung cancer that progressed on radiotherapy plus ipilimumab. Some clones in this sample may be carry-over from other donors' samples.

This chain uses TRBV28 with TRBJ1-2; D unclear. Germline loops: CDR1 MDHEN, CDR2 SYDVKM. V lost 2 bases to trimming and J lost 3 bases, with 13 bases between them. This CDR3 is built from 15 residues. This chain's CDR3 is CASSLLGRLDYGYTF. The CDR3 DNA sequence: TGTGCCAGCAGTTTACTCGGACGGTTAGACTATGGCTACACCTTC.

The chain has TRBV5-4 and TRBJ1-1; 9 nucleotides line up with TRBD1. This CDR3 is 15 amino acids long. Looked up from germline, CDR1 is SGHNT and CDR2 is YYREEE (reference sequence). With 4 bases clipped from V and 4 bases from J, the junction kept 8 bases outside the gene matches. The CDR3 spells CASSLDTGGSTEAFF. The CDR3, as DNA: TGTGCCAGCAGCCTAGATACAGGGGGCTCCACTGAAGCTTTCTTT.

The CDR3 DNA reads as TGTGCCAGCAGTCGCAGAGACTCTGGAAACACCATATATTTT. Protein sequence: CASSRRDSGNTIYF. The chain is built from TRBV5-4 and TRBJ1-3; no firm D call. Germline V gene lookup returns CDR1 SGHNT and CDR2 YYREEE (reference sequence). The CDR3 is 14 residues long. Trimming took 5 bases from V and 0 from J, leaving 9 bases between them.

V and J are TRBV19 and TRBJ2-3, with D uncertain. V was shortened by 0 bases and J by 6 bases, with 10 bases between the two germline ends. The CDR3 consists of 14 residues. Germline V gene sequence: CDR1 LNHDA, CDR2 SQIVND (reference sequence). The CDR3 DNA reads TGTGCCAGTAGTATAGATGCAGCTAGGGATACGCAGTATTTT. Translated, it gives CASSIDAARDTQYF. The full variable domain, completed using reference TRBV19 and TRBJ2-3, is DGGITQSPKYLFRKEGQNVTLSCEQNLNHDAMYWYRQDPGQGLRLIYYSQIVNDFQKGDIAEGYSVSREKKESFPLTVTSAQKNPTAFYLCASSIDAARDTQYFGPGTRLTVL.

The chain uses TRBV11-2 and TRBJ2-7; D not certain. CDR3 length: 14 residues. Looked up from germline, CDR1 is SGHAT and CDR2 is FQNNGV. The germline V and J ends were trimmed by 1 base and 2 bases, with 9 bases remaining between them. CDR3 protein: CASSLGPETYEQYF. DNA of the CDR3: TGTGCCAGCAGCTTAGGTCCCGAGACCTACGAGCAGTACTTC. Full variable domain (outside the CDR3, taken from reference TRBV11-2 and TRBJ2-7): EAGVAQSPRYKIIEKRQSVAFWCNPISGHATLYWYQQILGQGPKLLIQFQNNGVVDDSQLPKDRFSAERLKGVDSTLKIQPAKLEDSAVYLCASSLGPETYEQYFGPGTRLTVT.

A remark on this clone: Because the CDR3's place on the DNA is in doubt, the DNA is left out and the CDR3 is given as listed by TCRdb. This rearrangement joins TRBV21-1 to TRBJ2-7; the D segment call TRBD2 is taken from the table without a DNA check. TRBV21-1 is deemed a pseudogene. Counting both end residues, the CDR3 totals 15 amino acids. The CDR3 loop reads CASQRDYHCSYEQYF.

The chain links TRBV27 to TRBJ1-4; possibly TRBD1 for D (6 bases). V gave up 1 base and J gave up 6 bases, with 9 bases separating them. The CDR3 is made up of 14 amino acids. Germline assignment: CDR1 MNHEY and CDR2 SMNVEV (reference sequence). For the CDR3, the DNA is TGTGCCAGCAGTTTATTAGGGGGGTATGAAAAACTGTTTTTT. Translating gives CASSLLGGYEKLFF.

The rearrangement uses TRBV11-3 and TRBJ2-2, with D maybe TRBD1 (6 bases). V was shortened by 5 bases and J by 0 bases, with 10 bases between the two germline ends. CDR1 and CDR2 (germline): SGHNT, YENEEA. The CDR3 is 15 amino acids. CDR3 in DNA: TGTGCCAGCAGCCGTACAGGGACGAACACCGGGGAGCTGTTTTTT. Translation: CASSRTGTNTGELFF.

The rearrangement joins TRBV11-1 to TRBJ1-6; no clear D. The CDR3 totals 9 residues. V shed 8 bases and J shed 12 bases, with 5 bases lying between them. Per germline, CDR1 SGHAT and CDR2 FQDESV (reference sequence). The CDR3 region is CASPRPLHF. CDR3 nucleotide sequence: TGTGCCAGCCCCCGACCCCTCCACTTT.

CDR3 amino acids: CASCTLQAGTYEQYF. CDR3 DNA: TGTGCCAGCTGTACCCTTCAGGCAGGAACCTACGAGCAGTACTTC. This sequence joins TRBV27 and TRBJ2-7, with unresolved D. The germline CDR1 and CDR2 sequences are MNHEY and SMNVEV (reference sequence). Deletions cut 8 bases from V and 2 bases from J, with 19 bases between. The CDR3 spans 15 residues.

The genes are TRBV19 and TRBJ1-3; D unclear. Trimming stripped 8 bases from V and 0 bases from J, with 8 bases between. Germline assignment: CDR1 LNHDA and CDR2 SQIVND (reference sequence). The CDR3 covers 13 residues. The chain's CDR3 is CASAPTSGNTIYF. The CDR3 DNA is TGTGCCAGTGCACCAACCTCTGGAAACACCATATATTTT.

CDR3 coding DNA: TGTGCCAGCAGTCAACCAACTATCAAAGAGACCCAGTACTTC. It is translated as CASSQPTIKETQYF. V and J are TRBV6-1 and TRBJ2-5; D uncertain. V was cut by 5 bases and J by 3 bases, with 13 bases left in between. The CDR3 runs 14 residues. Germline loops: CDR1 MNHNS, CDR2 SASEGT.

This clone was seen only once. This sequence joins TRBV7-2 and TRBJ2-6; perhaps D is TRBD1 or TRBD2 (5 bases each). Germline CDR1 reads SGHTA; CDR2 reads FQGNSA. V was trimmed by 0 bases and J by 6 bases, leaving 9 bases between them. The CDR3 consists of 15 residues. CDR3 loop: CASSLAGGLANVLTF. CDR3 bases: TGTGCCAGCAGCTTAGCTGGGGGATTGGCCAACGTCCTGACTTTC.

J is TRBJ2-3 and V is TRBV13; the D gene is possibly TRBD2 (6 bases). Germline CDR1 is PRHDT and CDR2 is FYEKMQ (reference sequence). The CDR3 is made up of 16 amino acids. The ends were cut back, 7 bases at V and 0 bases at J, with 17 bases in the middle. CDR3 DNA sequence: TGTGCCAGCAACCAGCGGGTAGCGGCTAGCACAGATACGCAGTATTTT. Translated, it gives CASNQRVAASTDTQYF. Full variable domain (missing parts from reference TRBV13 and TRBJ2-3): AAGVIQSPRHLIKEKRETATLKCYPIPRHDTVYWYQQGPGQDPQFLISFYEKMQSDKGSIPDRFSAQQFSDYHSELNMSSLELGDSALYFCASNQRVAASTDTQYFGPGTRLTVL.

The chain combines TRBV28 with TRBJ1-5; D remains ambiguous. The germline V gene has CDR1 MDHEN and CDR2 SYDVKM. Trimming shortened V by 5 bases and J by 4 bases, and 6 bases separated the two germline ends. This CDR3 has 12 residues. This CDR3 reads CASSLLNQPQHF. CDR3 bases: TGTGCCAGCAGTCTGCTAAATCAGCCCCAGCATTTT.

J is TRBJ2-2 and V is TRBV5-6; TRBD2 might be the D (6 bases). The V end was cut by 4 bases, the J end by 3 bases, with 16 bases between. Germline loops: CDR1 SGHDT, CDR2 YYEEEE. The CDR3 is 16 residues long. The DNA for the CDR3 is TGTGCCAGCAGCAGCGGGCCTAGGCCCTACACCGGGGAGCTGTTTTTT. As protein: CASSSGPRPYTGELFF.

This chain connects TRBV7-9 to TRBJ2-2, with a tentative D call TRBD1 (6 bases). The CDR3 has 18 amino acids. CDR1 is SEHNR and CDR2 is FQNEAQ in the germline V gene (reference sequence). V shed 2 bases and J shed 5 bases, with 21 bases lying between them. The CDR3 DNA reads as TGTGCCAGCAGCTTATTTGCGAGGGGGAGATACATGACCGGGGAGCTGTTTTTT. It specifies CASSLFARGRYMTGELFF.

This rearrangement joins TRBV7-9 to TRBJ2-2; 10 nucleotides align to TRBD1. V was pared by 3 bases and J by 6 bases, with 4 bases of the junction left unmatched. This CDR3 comprises 15 residues. Germline V lookup: CDR1 SEHNR, CDR2 FQNEAQ (reference sequence). The CDR3 DNA sequence: TGTGCCAGCAGCTTCGGGACAGGGGTGTCCGGGGAGCTGTTTTTT. Protein: CASSFGTGVSGELFF.

This clone was observed once. J is TRBJ2-2 and V is TRBV15; 11 bases map to TRBD2. Germline V lookup: CDR1 LNHNV, CDR2 YYDKDF (reference sequence). CDR3 size: 16 residues. V was pared by 5 bases and J by 2 bases, with 4 bases of the junction left unmatched. In nucleotides, the CDR3 is TGTGCCACCAGCTCCGGGACTAGCGGTAACACCGGGGAGCTGTTTTTT. Protein sequence: CATSSGTSGNTGELFF.

V gene TRBV6-5 combines with J gene TRBJ1-2, with D hard to call. The germline V gene encodes CDR1 MNHEY and CDR2 SVGAGI. Trimming took 0 bases from V and 3 from J, leaving 11 bases between them. This CDR3 spans 15 amino acids. The CDR3 region is CASSYSGRTHYGYTF. DNA for the CDR3: TGTGCCAGCAGTTACTCTGGGAGAACCCACTATGGCTACACCTTC.

The rearrangement links TRBV5-8 to TRBJ2-2; the match to TRBD1 covers 11 bases. CDR3 length: 15 amino acids. Germline loops: CDR1 SGHTS, CDR2 YDEGEE. Trimming at V came to 3 bases and at J to 4 bases, leaving 2 bases not matched to a gene. The DNA for the CDR3 is TGTGCCAGCAGCTCGGGACAGGGGGGCACCGGGGAGCTGTTTTTT. Translating gives CASSSGQGGTGELFF. Full variable domain (missing parts from reference TRBV5-8 and TRBJ2-2): EAGVTQSPTHLIKTRGQQATLRCSPISGHTSVYWYQQALGLGLQFLLWYDEGEERNRGNFPPRFSGRQFPNYSSELNVNALELEDSALYLCASSSGQGGTGELFFGEGSRLTVL.

The V gene is TRBV27, the J gene TRBJ2-7; weak D call: TRBD1 (6 bases). This CDR3 contains 13 residues. The V end was cut by 5 bases, the J end by 2 bases, with 10 bases between. Per germline, CDR1 MNHEY and CDR2 SMNVEV (reference sequence). The CDR3 DNA sequence: TGTGCCAGCAGTCGGACAGATCCCTACGAGCAGTACTTC. This translates into CASSRTDPYEQYF.

The chain uses TRBV4-2 and TRBJ2-2; 7 bases match TRBD2. V shed 0 bases and J 7 bases; nucleotides not matched to a gene: 8. The CDR3 spans 16 residues. Per the germline V gene, CDR1 is LGHNA and CDR2 is YNFKEQ. The CDR3 here is CASSQETQRGDGELFF. CDR3 DNA: TGTGCCAGCAGCCAAGAGACGCAGCGGGGTGACGGGGAGCTGTTTTTT.

This chain connects TRBV5-1 to TRBJ2-7; 13 bases line up with TRBD2. Germline lookup yields CDR1 SGHRS and CDR2 YFSETQ. The V and J ends lost 3 bases and 1 base, in that order; junction bases with no gene match: 4. The CDR3 totals 16 residues. CDR3 sequence: CASSSWTSGGSYEQYF. The CDR3 DNA follows: TGCGCCAGCAGCTCTTGGACTAGCGGGGGTTCCTACGAGCAGTACTTC.

The chain carries TRBV7-2 and TRBJ1-5, with no clear D. V was clipped by 5 bases and J by 1 base, with 6 bases between them. From germline, CDR1 is SGHTA and CDR2 FQGNSA. This CDR3 is built from 13 residues. CDR3 nucleotide sequence: TGTGCCAGCAGCACCGGAAGCAATCAGCCCCAGCATTTT. Protein sequence: CASSTGSNQPQHF. The full variable domain, rest sourced from reference TRBV7-2 and TRBJ1-5, is GAGVSQSPSNKVTEKGKDVELRCDPISGHTALYWYRQSLGQGLEFLIYFQGNSAPDKSGLPSDRFSAERTGGSVSTLTIQRTQQEDSAVYLCASSTGSNQPQHFGDGTRLSIL.

The chain links TRBV5-1 to TRBJ2-7; tentative D call: TRBD2 (5 bases). Germline V gives CDR1 SGHRS, CDR2 YFSETQ. The CDR3 is 15 residues long. Trimming stripped 0 bases from V and 0 bases from J, with 10 bases between. The CDR3 reads CASSLDSGSSYEQYF. The CDR3 coding sequence is TGCGCCAGCAGCTTGGACTCGGGGAGCTCCTACGAGCAGTACTTC.